A selection of T cell receptor beta chains follows, all from one sample in a study of T cells in Graves' hyperthyroidism and ophthalmopathy. TCRdb ran MiXCR on the multiplex PCR reads and lists one entry per CDR3 protein. The data show 530,000 or so distinct CDR3 sequences, 17% seen once. The source material was blood. These TCRs come from a woman between 18 and 29 years old with Graves' ophthalmopathy. The CDR3 runs from the conserved cysteine through the conserved F or W. The order of the fields is clone size, D gene, CDR3 length, J gene, V gene, CDR3 protein, CDR3 DNA. A D gene is named only where the DNA matches it firmly. Some rows have no size entry. The others give once, few or many, or a class for an expanded clone.

>.|TRBD1|13|TRBJ2-5|TRBV18
CASSPEGQGMKYF
TGTGCCAGCTCACCTGAGGGACAGGGCATGAAGTACTTC
>.|TRBD2|17|TRBJ2-1|TRBV18
CASSPSGLAVSYNEQFF
TGTGCCAGCTCACCTTCGGGACTAGCGGTTTCCTACAATGAGCAGTTCTTC
>many|.|14|TRBJ1-2|TRBV2
CASSGSGTNYGYTF
TGTGCCAGCAGTGGATCAGGGACAAACTATGGCTACACCTTC
>many|.|16|TRBJ1-1|TRBV5-8
CASSFQPDFMNTEAFF
TGTGCCAGCAGCTTCCAGCCCGACTTCATGAACACTGAAGCTTTCTTT
>many|TRBD2|20|TRBJ2-3|TRBV6-6
CASSYQLHGGLAGGLDTQYF
TGTGCCAGCAGTTACCAACTCCACGGGGGACTAGCGGGAGGATTAGATACGCAGTATTTT
>few|TRBD2|17|TRBJ2-2|TRBV15
CATSRGLGGGWTGELFF
TGTGCCACCAGCAGAGGGTTGGGGGGGGGTTGGACCGGGGAGCTGTTTTTT
>.|.|13|TRBJ2-7|TRBV5-1
CASNEAGAYEQYF
TGCGCCAGCAACGAGGCAGGGGCCTACGAGCAGTACTTC
>.|.|14|TRBJ1-2|TRBV25-1
CASSDLGARAGYTF
TGTGCCAGCAGTGATCTGGGGGCGCGGGCCGGCTACACCTTC
>few|TRBD2|16|TRBJ2-7|TRBV9
CASSVGTTFKLPEQYF
TGTGCCAGCAGCGTGGGGACTACCTTTAAACTTCCCGAGCAGTACTTC
>.|.|13|TRBJ1-4|TRBV6-5
CASSYSGDEKLFF
TGTGCCAGCAGTTACTCCGGGGATGAAAAACTGTTTTTT
>many|TRBD2|15|TRBJ2-2|TRBV11-3
CASSGTSGSHGELFF
TGTGCCAGCAGCGGGACTAGCGGGAGTCACGGGGAGCTGTTTTTT
>many|.|13|TRBJ2-7|TRBV11-3
CASSLDPVYEQYF
TGTGCCAGCAGCTTAGATCCAGTTTACGAGCAGTACTTC
>many|.|16|TRBJ1-5|TRBV28
CASSLLGQGNNQPQHF
TGTGCCAGCAGTTTATTGGGCCAGGGGAACAATCAGCCCCAGCATTTT
>.|.|13|TRBJ2-1|TRBV12-3/TRBV12-4
CASSWGEYNEQFF
TGTGCCAGCAGTTGGGGGGAATACAATGAGCAGTTCTTC
>.|.|16|TRBJ1-1|TRBV4-2
CASSRGGDTSNTEAFF
TGTGCCAGCAGCCGGGGGGGGGACACTTCAAACACTGAAGCTTTCTTT
>few|TRBD2|15|TRBJ2-1|TRBV7-2
CASTPSGGYYNEQFF
TGTGCCAGCACCCCTAGCGGGGGGTACTACAATGAGCAGTTCTTC
>.|TRBD2|16|TRBJ2-3|TRBV11-2
CASSLAARGGPDTQYF
TGTGCCAGCAGCTTAGCTGCGCGGGGGGGTCCTGATACGCAGTATTTT
>many|.|14|TRBJ2-5|TRBV7-9
CASSSVGSQETQYF
TGTGCCAGCAGCTCGGTAGGGTCCCAAGAGACCCAGTACTTC
>many|.|15|TRBJ1-1|TRBV11-2
CASSSRWEGIAEAFF
TGTGCCAGCAGCTCCCGGTGGGAGGGTATCGCTGAAGCTTTCTTT
>.|.|13|TRBJ1-2|TRBV7-9
CASSPSRVYDYTF
TGTGCCAGCAGCCCTTCGCGGGTCTATGACTACACCTTC
>.|.|15|TRBJ1-3|TRBV7-2
CASSFDPGAGNTIYF
TGTGCCAGCAGCTTCGACCCAGGGGCTGGAAACACCATATATTTT
>many|.|12|TRBJ1-1|TRBV29-1
CSVGHLNTEAFF
TGCAGCGTTGGACACCTTAACACTGAAGCTTTCTTT
>many|TRBD1|14|TRBJ1-1|TRBV18
CASSPPTGVTEAFF
TGTGCCAGCTCACCGCCGACAGGGGTGACTGAAGCTTTCTTT
>many|TRBD1|14|TRBJ1-1|TRBV27
CASRQGALNTEAFF
TGTGCCAGCCGACAGGGGGCCCTGAACACTGAAGCTTTCTTT
>.|TRBD1|16|TRBJ1-4|TRBV5-1
CASSSPIQGTNEKLFF
TGCGCCAGCAGCTCCCCGATACAGGGGACTAATGAAAAACTGTTTTTT
>many|.|18|TRBJ2-7|TRBV30
CAWSLTRTFEESSYEQYF
TGTGCCTGGAGTCTAACTAGGACTTTTGAGGAGAGCTCCTACGAGCAGTACTTC
>few|.|16|TRBJ2-3|TRBV3-1
CASSQAPSRGADTQYF
TGTGCCAGCAGCCAAGCACCTTCCCGGGGGGCTGATACGCAGTATTTT
>.|.|16|TRBJ1-2|TRBV12-3/TRBV12-4
CASSLANRDGLYGYTF
TGTGCCAGCAGTTTAGCGAACCGGGACGGATTGTATGGCTACACCTTC
>many|TRBD2|14|TRBJ2-7|TRBV6-2/TRBV6-3
CASSPGTSIYEQYF
TGTGCCAGCAGTCCCGGGACTAGCATCTACGAGCAGTACTTC
>few|.|16|TRBJ1-1|TRBV18
CASSPPSGGANTEAFF
TGTGCCAGCTCACCCCCAAGTGGGGGTGCGAACACTGAAGCTTTCTTT
>.|.|14|TRBJ1-1|TRBV19
CAGRRVWAGTEAFF
TGTGCCGGCCGCCGCGTGTGGGCAGGCACTGAAGCTTTCTTT
>.|TRBD1|13|TRBJ2-7|TRBV6-1
CASTRDRLYEQYF
TGTGCCAGCACTAGGGACAGACTCTACGAGCAGTACTTC
>many|TRBD1|15|TRBJ2-7|TRBV28
CASSSQGAESYEQYF
TGTGCCAGCAGTTCACAGGGGGCCGAGTCCTACGAGCAGTACTTC
>many|.|13|TRBJ1-2|TRBV10-3
CAISEYDSYGYTF
TGTGCCATCAGTGAGTACGACAGTTATGGCTACACCTTC
>many|.|11|TRBJ1-2|TRBV3-1
CASSQGGGYTF
TGTGCCAGCAGCCAAGGGGGAGGCTACACCTTC
>.|.|13|TRBJ1-1|TRBV10-1
CATSGQDNTEAFF
TGCGCCACCTCGGGACAAGATAACACTGAAGCTTTCTTT
>many|.|14|TRBJ1-1|TRBV7-2
CASSQLGGGTEAFF
TGTGCCAGCAGCCAGCTGGGAGGGGGCACTGAAGCTTTCTTT
>few|TRBD2|14|TRBJ2-7|TRBV7-7
CASSPGGLASEQYF
TGTGCTAGCAGCCCGGGAGGCCTAGCCTCCGAGCAGTACTTC
>many|TRBD1|13|TRBJ1-5|TRBV29-1
CSARQGINQPQHF
TGCAGCGCCCGACAGGGGATCAATCAGCCCCAGCATTTT
>many|.|15|TRBJ2-3|TRBV7-3
CASSLIGADTDTQYF
TGTGCCAGCAGCTTAATCGGCGCCGACACAGATACGCAGTATTTT
>few|TRBD2|13|TRBJ2-1|TRBV18
CASSPGTGGEQFF
TGTGCCAGCTCACCAGGGACGGGAGGTGAGCAGTTCTTC
>.|.|16|TRBJ2-5|TRBV6-1
CASILSGRLRGETQYF
TGTGCCAGCATTCTTTCGGGGCGACTGAGGGGAGAGACCCAGTACTTC
>many|TRBD2|14|TRBJ2-1|TRBV20-1
CSASGGSSYNEQFF
TGCAGTGCTTCGGGGGGGAGCTCCTACAATGAGCAGTTCTTC
>few|.|15|TRBJ1-5|TRBV6-1
CASSEAWGGNQPQHF
TGTGCCAGCAGTGAAGCCTGGGGGGGCAATCAGCCCCAGCATTTT
>.|TRBD1|13|TRBJ2-2|TRBV28
CASEQGVAGELFF
TGTGCCAGCGAACAGGGGGTTGCCGGGGAGCTGTTTTTT